These 21 T cell receptor beta chains were all obtained from the same sample, sequenced in a study of radiation and T cells in renal cell carcinoma. Clones were read by immunoSEQ multiplex PCR, and TCRdb kept only the in-frame ones, dropping some. The sample holds about 16,000 clones, 50% seen once. Treatment: 15 Gy SBRT to primary tumor, nephrectomy 4 weeks later. The starting material was tumor tissue, obtained from a patient whose treatment included radiotherapy and nephrectomy. The origin of the receptors is an older woman with renal cell carcinoma.

V is TRBV2 and J is TRBJ1-4, with 8 bases matching TRBD1. In germline, CDR1 is SNHLY, CDR2 FYNNEI. This CDR3 contains 15 residues. V dropped 3 bases and J dropped 4; count of bases not matched to a gene: 4. In nucleotides, the CDR3 is TGTGCCAGCAGTGACGACAGGGGAGGTAATGAAAAACTGTTTTTT. It encodes CASSDDRGGNEKLFF. Looking up the rest from reference TRBV2 and TRBJ1-4 gives the full variable domain: EPEVTQTPSHQVTQMGQEVILRCVPISNHLYFYWYRQILGQKVEFLVSFYNNEISEKSEIFDDQFSVERPDGSNFTLKIRSTKLEDSAMYFCASSDDRGGNEKLFFGSGTQLSVL.

The rearrangement links TRBV6-5 to TRBJ2-1, with 8 bases lining up with TRBD1. Trimming cost V 5 bases and J 8 bases; bases outside gene matches: 11. Germline V lookup: CDR1 MNHEY, CDR2 SVGAGI. This CDR3 spans 15 amino acids. The CDR3 protein is CASSQRQGSRYEQFF. The CDR3 nucleotides are TGTGCCAGCAGTCAACGACAGGGGAGTCGATATGAGCAGTTCTTC.

This clone was seen only a few times. This chain connects TRBV7-3 to TRBJ1-1, with 10 bases lining up with TRBD1. V lost 3 bases to trimming and J lost 4 bases; unmatched junction nucleotides: 11. The CDR3 sequence is 17 residues long. The germline V gene has CDR1 SGHTA and CDR2 FQGTGA. The chain's CDR3 is CASSLWPGQGPATEAFF. The DNA for the CDR3 is TGTGCCAGCAGCTTGTGGCCGGGACAGGGGCCGGCCACTGAAGCTTTCTTT.

The V and J genes are TRBV18 and TRBJ2-7, with 10 bases identical to TRBD1. CDR3 length: 14 amino acids. Germline trimming cut 3 bases from V and 6 bases from J; bases unmatched to any gene: 5. In germline, CDR1 is KGHSH, CDR2 LQKENI. CDR3 coding DNA: TGTGCCAGCTCACCCCGGGACAGGGGAGGCGAGCAGTACTTC. This encodes CASSPRDRGGEQYF.

There are a few counts of this clone. The chain uses TRBV2 and TRBJ2-4; the D is unclear. Trimming took 1 base from V and 3 from J, leaving 16 bases between them. This CDR3 has 17 amino acids. The germline gives CDR1 SNHLY, CDR2 FYNNEI. The CDR3 is CASSEDMGRLDKNIQYF. CDR3 sequence (DNA): TGTGCCAGCAGTGAAGATATGGGCCGCTTGGACAAAAACATTCAGTACTTC.

The chain joins TRBV28 to TRBJ2-1; a weak D match, TRBD2 (6 bases). Germline V gene sequence: CDR1 MDHEN, CDR2 SYDVKM. This CDR3 region has 15 residues. The V and J ends lost 5 bases and 4 bases respectively, with 15 bases between them. The CDR3 region is CASSPTRGDYNEQFF. CDR3 nucleotide sequence: TGTGCCAGCAGTCCCACCCGCGGGGATTACAATGAGCAGTTCTTC.

The V gene is TRBV5-1, the J gene TRBJ2-2; 7 bases agree with TRBD1. Germline values: CDR1 SGHRS, CDR2 YFSETQ. CDR3 size: 18 residues. With V trimmed by 4 bases and J by 0 bases, 12 bases remained unmatched. As DNA, the CDR3 is TGCGCCAGCAGCATGAGGTGGGACAGTTTCGCGAACACCGGGGAGCTGTTTTTT. This gives the protein CASSMRWDSFANTGELFF. The entire variable domain, with the rest obtained from reference TRBV5-1 and TRBJ2-2, is as follows: KAGVTQTPRYLIKTRGQQVTLSCSPISGHRSVSWYQQTPGQGLQFLFEYFSETQRNKGNFPGRFSGRQFSNSRSEMNVSTLELGDSALYLCASSMRWDSFANTGELFFGEGSRLTVL.

V is TRBV4-3 and J is TRBJ1-5, with a tentative D call TRBD1 (5 bases). CDR1 LGHNA and CDR2 YSLEER come from the germline V gene. With 4 bases removed from V and 10 bases from J, the gap between germline ends came to 14 bases. The CDR3 sequence is 13 residues long. The CDR3 sequence: CASSRQGGEPQHF. The CDR3 bases are TGCGCCAGCAGCCGGCAGGGAGGGGAACCCCAGCATTTT.

The chain employs TRBV5-4 and TRBJ1-2; tentatively, D is TRBD1 (5 bases). V lost 0 bases and J 5 bases, leaving 14 bases between the germline ends. Germline CDR1 reads SGHNT; CDR2 reads YYREEE (reference sequence). This CDR3 spans 15 amino acids. CDR3 protein: CASSLGMWTTYGYTF. The CDR3 bases are TGTGCCAGCAGCTTGGGGATGTGGACAACTTATGGCTACACCTTC.

The rearrangement uses TRBV28 and TRBJ1-3; 7 nucleotides line up with TRBD1. Germline-derived CDR1 and CDR2 are MDHEN and SYDVKM. The V gene end was trimmed by 5 bases and the J gene end by 0 bases; junction bases not matched to a gene: 4. This CDR3 spans 15 amino acids. The CDR3 region is CASSLGQFSGNTIYF. In nucleotides, the CDR3 is TGTGCCAGCAGTCTGGGACAGTTCTCTGGAAACACCATATATTTT. The variable domain in full, with the rest retrieved from reference TRBV28 and TRBJ1-3, is DVKVTQSSRYLVKRTGEKVFLECVQDMDHENMFWYRQDPGLGLRLIYFSYDVKMKEKGDIPEGYSVSREKKERFSLILESASTNQTSMYLCASSLGQFSGNTIYFGEGSWLTVV.

This sequence joins TRBV4-3 and TRBJ2-7, with a tentative D call TRBD2 (5 bases). This CDR3 is built from 12 residues. From germline, CDR1 is LGHNA and CDR2 YSLEER. The V and J ends lost 1 base and 5 bases respectively, with 6 bases between them. The DNA for the CDR3 is TGCGCCAGCAGCCAAGCGGGGAACGAGCAGTACTTC. This encodes CASSQAGNEQYF.

V gene TRBV7-9 combines with J gene TRBJ2-4, with D perhaps matching TRBD1 (5 bases). In germline, CDR1 is SEHNR, CDR2 FQNEAQ (reference sequence). The CDR3 consists of 14 residues. V shed 0 bases and J shed 9 bases, with 12 bases lying between them. In DNA, the CDR3 is TGTGCCAGCAGCTTAGCACAGGTGACGGGCATTCAGTACTTC. It yields the protein CASSLAQVTGIQYF.

The chain employs TRBV6-1 and TRBJ1-1; D remains ambiguous. Germline values: CDR1 MNHNS, CDR2 SASEGT. The ends were cut back, 6 bases at V and 3 bases at J, with 11 bases in the middle. This CDR3 has 13 residues. CDR3 residues: CASRATVYTEAFF. The CDR3 coding sequence is TGTGCCAGCAGGGCTACTGTTTACACTGAAGCTTTCTTT.

The rearrangement uses TRBV2 and TRBJ2-4; D might be TRBD1 or TRBD2, each matching 5 bases. From germline, CDR1 is SNHLY and CDR2 FYNNEI. The CDR3 is made up of 13 amino acids. Trimming cost V 6 bases and J 8 bases, with 14 bases left between them. The CDR3 protein is CASSGTFNYIQYF. The CDR3 DNA reads as TGTGCCAGCAGCGGGACCTTCAATTACATTCAGTACTTC.

This chain uses TRBV5-1 with TRBJ2-1, with 8 bases identical to TRBD2. This CDR3 comprises 13 residues. From germline, CDR1 is SGHRS and CDR2 YFSETQ. V trimming: 5 bases; J trimming: 7 bases; junction bases outside the gene matches: 5. The CDR3 reads CASSAGGRNEQFF. The DNA of the CDR3 is TGCGCCAGCAGTGCGGGAGGAAGGAATGAGCAGTTCTTC.

A few counts support this clone. The chain uses TRBV5-4 and TRBJ2-7; 8 positions agree with TRBD1. The ends lost 5 bases at V and 5 bases at J; junction bases unmatched: 12. CDR1 SGHNT and CDR2 YYREEE come from the germline V gene (reference sequence). The CDR3 covers 15 residues. The CDR3 spells CASSQTGALGDEQYF. As DNA, the CDR3 is TGTGCCAGCAGTCAGACAGGGGCCCTGGGGGACGAGCAGTACTTC.

The chain uses TRBV15 and TRBJ2-6; TRBD2 might be the D (7 bases). The CDR3 extends over 17 amino acids. V lost 1 base and J 2 bases, leaving 12 bases between the germline ends. CDR1 is LNHNV and CDR2 is YYDKDF in the germline V gene (reference sequence). CDR3 protein: CATSRVTGGAGANVLTF. Here the CDR3 DNA reads TGTGCCACCAGCAGAGTCACGGGGGGCGCTGGGGCCAACGTCCTGACTTTC.

The chain couples TRBV6-5 to TRBJ2-3; the D gene is possibly TRBD1 (5 bases). Deletions cut 4 bases from V and 1 base from J, with 9 bases between. The length of the CDR3 is 14 residues. The germline V gene has CDR1 MNHEY and CDR2 SVGAGI. CDR3 residues: CASSFSTGTDTQYF. CDR3 bases: TGTGCCAGCAGTTTCTCGACAGGCACAGATACGCAGTATTTT.

Worth noting for this clone: A far bigger clonotype differs at one base, so this is likely a read error. Other nucleotide sequences from this sample produce the same CDR3. The rearrangement joins TRBV5-6 to TRBJ2-3, with D unresolved. CDR1 SGHDT and CDR2 YYEEEE come from the germline V gene. The CDR3 has 15 amino acids. Trimming cost V 2 bases and J 2 bases, with 12 bases left between them. The CDR3 loop is CASSLVAGYTDTQYF. The CDR3 region has the DNA TGTGCCAGCAGCTTAGTCGCCGGATACACAGATACGCAGTATTTT. Drawing the rest from reference TRBV5-6 and TRBJ2-3, the complete variable domain is DAGVTQSPTHLIKTRGQQVTLRCSPKSGHDTVSWYQQALGQGPQFIFQYYEEEERQRGNFPDRFSGHQFPNYSSELNVNALLLGDSALYLCASSLVAGYTDTQYFGPGTRLTVL.

The chain recombines TRBV14 with TRBJ2-7; 7 nucleotides line up with TRBD2. Losses at the gene ends were 5 bases for V and 0 bases for J; bases not matched to a gene: 7. The germline gives CDR1 SGHDN, CDR2 FVKESK. The CDR3 totals 15 residues. This CDR3 is CASSVVPGGSYEQYF. DNA of the CDR3: TGTGCCAGCAGCGTAGTCCCGGGGGGCTCCTACGAGCAGTACTTC.

This clone was counted only a few times. The DNA for the CDR3 is TGTGCCAGCAGCTTAGAAATACAGGGGGCGTTTGGCTACACCTTC. This translates into CASSLEIQGAFGYTF. The J gene is TRBJ1-2, the V gene TRBV7-6; 9 positions agree with TRBD1. Germline CDR1 SGHVS, CDR2 FNYEAQ. The CDR3 covers 15 residues. After removal of 1 base from V and 7 bases from J, the junction contained 7 bases not matched to a gene.